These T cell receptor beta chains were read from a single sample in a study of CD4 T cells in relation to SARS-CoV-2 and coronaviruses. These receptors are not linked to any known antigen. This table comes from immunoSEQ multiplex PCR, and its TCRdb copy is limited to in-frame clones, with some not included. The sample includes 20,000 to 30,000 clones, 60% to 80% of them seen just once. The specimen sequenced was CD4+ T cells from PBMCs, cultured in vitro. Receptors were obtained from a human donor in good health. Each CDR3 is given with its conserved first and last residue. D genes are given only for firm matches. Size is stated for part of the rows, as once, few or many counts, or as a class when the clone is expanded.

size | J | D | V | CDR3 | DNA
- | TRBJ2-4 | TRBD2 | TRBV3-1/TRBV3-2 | CASSQPLSGRDGIQYF | TGTGCCAGCAGCCAACCACTCAGCGGGAGGGACGGCATTCAGTACTTC
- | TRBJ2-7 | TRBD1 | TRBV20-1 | CSASTTGAEQYF | TGCAGTGCCAGTACGACAGGGGCCGAGCAGTACTTC
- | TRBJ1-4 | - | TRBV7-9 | CASSFLEAEKLFF | TGTGCCAGCAGCTTCCTGGAGGCGGAAAAACTGTTTTTT
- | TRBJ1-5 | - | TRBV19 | CASGRDINQPQHF | TGTGCCAGTGGACGGGACATCAATCAGCCCCAGCATTTT
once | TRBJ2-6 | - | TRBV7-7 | CAIISNRESSGANVLTF | TGTGCTATCATTAGCAACAGGGAAAGCTCTGGGGCCAACGTCCTGACTTTC
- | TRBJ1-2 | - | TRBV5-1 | CASSFPAGTTSNYGYTF | TGCGCCAGCAGCTTCCCCGCAGGGACAACTAGTAACTATGGCTACACCTTC
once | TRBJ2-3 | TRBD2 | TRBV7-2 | CASKVGELAGEGDTQYF | TGTGCCAGCAAAGTCGGGGAACTAGCGGGAGAAGGTGATACGCAGTATTTT
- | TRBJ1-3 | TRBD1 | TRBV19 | CASSVQGRVGNTIYF | TGTGCCAGTAGCGTACAGGGGAGAGTGGGAAACACCATATATTTT
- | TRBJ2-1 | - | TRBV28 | CASSYPGSRIYNEQFF | TGTGCCAGCAGTTATCCAGGGAGCAGGATTTACAATGAGCAGTTCTTC
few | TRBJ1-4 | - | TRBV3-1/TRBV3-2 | CASSLQGWEKLFF | TGTGCCAGCAGCTTACAGGGTTGGGAAAAACTGTTTTTT
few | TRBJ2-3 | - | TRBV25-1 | CASSRGGGWGDTQYF | TGTGCCAGCAGTCGGGGAGGAGGGTGGGGGGATACGCAGTATTTT
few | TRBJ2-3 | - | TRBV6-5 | CASSLSDTQYF | TGTGCCAGCAGTCTCTCAGATACGCAGTATTTT
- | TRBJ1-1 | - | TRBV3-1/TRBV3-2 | CASSPYRVNTEAFF | TGTGCCAGCAGCCCCTACCGAGTGAACACTGAAGCTTTCTTT
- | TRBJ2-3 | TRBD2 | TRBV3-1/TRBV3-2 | CASSQAAGEPHTQYF | TGTGCCAGCAGCCAAGCGGCGGGAGAGCCCCATACGCAGTATTTT
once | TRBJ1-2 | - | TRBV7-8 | CASSTVQGPRRYTF | TGTGCCAGCAGCACAGTCCAGGGACCTAGACGCTACACCTTC
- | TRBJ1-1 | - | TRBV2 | CASSVVQPEAFF | TGTGCCAGCAGTGTCGTGCAGCCTGAAGCTTTCTTT
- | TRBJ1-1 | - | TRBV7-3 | CASSLTLRWGNTEAFF | TGTGCCAGCAGCTTAACGTTAAGGTGGGGTAACACTGAAGCTTTCTTT
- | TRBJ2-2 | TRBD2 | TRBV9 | CASSVFGGGAGTGELFF | TGTGCCAGCAGCGTATTCGGCGGGGGGGCAGGCACCGGGGAGCTGTTTTTT
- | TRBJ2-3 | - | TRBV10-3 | CAIRDLRTDTQYF | TGTGCCATCAGGGACTTACGCACAGATACGCAGTATTTT
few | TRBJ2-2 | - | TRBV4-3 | CASSQGVSYTGELFF | TGCGCCAGCAGCCAAGGCGTCAGCTACACCGGGGAGCTGTTTTTT
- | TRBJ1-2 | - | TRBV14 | CASSQDLAGTGYTF | TGTGCCAGCAGCCAAGATTTAGCAGGGACTGGCTACACCTTC
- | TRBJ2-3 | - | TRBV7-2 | CASSLGTQYF | TGTGCCAGCAGCTTAGGGACCCAGTATTTT
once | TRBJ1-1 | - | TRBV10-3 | CAISGKKIGSARVGRNTEAFF | TGTGCCATCAGTGGGAAAAAAATTGGGTCCGCCCGGGTCGGACGGAACACTGAAGCTTTCTTT
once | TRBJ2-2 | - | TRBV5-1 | CASRGSGFGTGELFF | TGCGCCAGCAGAGGTTCAGGGTTTGGCACCGGGGAGCTGTTTTTT
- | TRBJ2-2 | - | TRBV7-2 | CASSSVAQGFYDTGELFF | TGTGCCAGCAGCTCAGTAGCCCAGGGGTTTTATGACACCGGGGAGCTGTTTTTT
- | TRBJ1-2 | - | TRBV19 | CASIGFYPYGYTF | TGTGCCAGTATCGGATTCTACCCCTATGGCTACACCTTC
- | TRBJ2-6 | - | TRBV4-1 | CASSQDPGEAGANVLTF | TGCGCCAGCAGCCAAGATCCAGGGGAGGCTGGGGCCAACGTCCTGACTTTC
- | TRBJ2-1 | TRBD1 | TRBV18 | CASSPRANRGRGNEQFF | TGTGCCAGCTCACCACGGGCCAACAGGGGGCGCGGCAATGAGCAGTTCTTC
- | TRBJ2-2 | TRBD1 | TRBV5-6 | CASSLWDSGDGELFF | TGTGCCAGCAGCCTTTGGGACAGCGGTGACGGGGAGCTGTTTTTT
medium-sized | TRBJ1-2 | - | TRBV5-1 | CASSPEPGRYGYTF | TGCGCCAGCAGCCCCGAACCGGGTAGGTATGGCTACACCTTC
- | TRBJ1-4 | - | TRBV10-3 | CAISDGLQEEKLFF | TGTGCCATCAGCGACGGGCTTCAGGAGGAAAAACTGTTTTTT
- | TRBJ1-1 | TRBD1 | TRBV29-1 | CSVERTGGFKLTEAFF | TGCAGCGTTGAAAGGACAGGGGGTTTTAAATTGACTGAAGCTTTCTTT
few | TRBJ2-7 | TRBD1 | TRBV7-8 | CASSQGGQGYEQYF | TGTGCCAGCAGCCAAGGGGGACAGGGCTACGAGCAGTACTTC